The sequence of this T cell receptor (beta chain) was determined in a study of T cell responses to AZD1222 COVID-19 vaccine. General study points: The study identified only six AZD1222 recipients as seropositive at baseline.

On this clone itself: Its antigen is not identified.

The method was immunoSEQ multiplex PCR; TCRdb's version includes in-frame clones alone and lacks a portion of them. The table has under 110,000 clones, about 90% seen once; the top ten hold about a tenth. V was shortened by 5 bases and J by 5 bases, with 10 bases between the two germline ends. This CDR3 comprises 13 residues. CDR1 and CDR2 (germline): MDHEN, SYDVKM. This receptor was identified in an adult who received the AZD1222 COVID-19 vaccine. The V and J genes are TRBV28 and TRBJ1-5; D is undetermined. This specimen consisted of peripheral blood, obtained 28 days after the second AZD1222 dose. CDR3 sequence: CASSETAYQPQHF. The CDR3 DNA reads as TGTGCCAGCAGTGAAACAGCTTATCAGCCCCAGCATTTT. Combining the CDR3 with reference TRBV28 and TRBJ1-5 gives the whole variable domain DVKVTQSSRYLVKRTGEKVFLECVQDMDHENMFWYRQDPGLGLRLIYFSYDVKMKEKGDIPEGYSVSREKKERFSLILESASTNQTSMYLCASSETAYQPQHFGDGTRLSIL.